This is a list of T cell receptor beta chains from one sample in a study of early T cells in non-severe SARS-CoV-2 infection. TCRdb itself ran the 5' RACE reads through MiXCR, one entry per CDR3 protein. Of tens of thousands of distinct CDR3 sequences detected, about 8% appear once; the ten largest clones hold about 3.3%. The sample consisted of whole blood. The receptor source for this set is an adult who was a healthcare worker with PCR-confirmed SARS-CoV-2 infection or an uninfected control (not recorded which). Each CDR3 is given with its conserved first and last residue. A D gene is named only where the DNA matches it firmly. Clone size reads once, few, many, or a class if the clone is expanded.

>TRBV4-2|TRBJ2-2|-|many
CASSQDKTQRVAGELFF
TGTGCCAGCAGCCAAGATAAGACTCAGAGGGTCGCCGGGGAGCTGTTTTTT
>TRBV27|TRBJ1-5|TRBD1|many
CASSPFPGTGGRNQPQHF
TGTGCCAGCAGTCCGTTTCCCGGGACAGGGGGCCGGAATCAGCCCCAGCATTTT
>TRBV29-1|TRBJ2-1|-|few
CSVAGNEQFF
TGCAGCGTTGCCGGGAATGAGCAGTTCTTC
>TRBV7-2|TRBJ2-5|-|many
CASSAFRKTQYF
TGTGCCAGCAGCGCCTTCAGAAAGACCCAGTACTTC
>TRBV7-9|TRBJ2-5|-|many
CASSLRAGAQETQYF
TGTGCCAGCAGCTTACGGGCAGGAGCCCAAGAGACCCAGTACTTC
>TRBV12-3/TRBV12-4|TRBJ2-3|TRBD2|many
CASLLRSGATDTQYF
TGTGCCAGCCTCCTTCGAAGCGGGGCGACAGATACGCAGTATTTT
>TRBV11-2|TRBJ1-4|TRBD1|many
CASSSSQGWGEKLFF
TGTGCCAGCAGCTCTTCACAGGGGTGGGGTGAAAAACTGTTTTTT
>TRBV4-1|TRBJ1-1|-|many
CASSGRTVNTEAFF
TGCGCCAGCAGCGGCCGGACCGTGAACACTGAAGCTTTCTTT
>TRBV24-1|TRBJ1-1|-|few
CATSEGARTEAFF
TGTGCCACCAGTGAGGGGGCGAGGACTGAAGCTTTCTTT
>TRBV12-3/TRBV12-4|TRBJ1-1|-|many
CASSSLGVNTEAFF
TGTGCCAGCAGTTCCCTTGGGGTGAACACTGAAGCTTTCTTT
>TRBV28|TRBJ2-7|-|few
CASSSGGIAYEQYF
TGTGCCAGCAGTTCAGGGGGGATCGCCTACGAGCAGTACTTC